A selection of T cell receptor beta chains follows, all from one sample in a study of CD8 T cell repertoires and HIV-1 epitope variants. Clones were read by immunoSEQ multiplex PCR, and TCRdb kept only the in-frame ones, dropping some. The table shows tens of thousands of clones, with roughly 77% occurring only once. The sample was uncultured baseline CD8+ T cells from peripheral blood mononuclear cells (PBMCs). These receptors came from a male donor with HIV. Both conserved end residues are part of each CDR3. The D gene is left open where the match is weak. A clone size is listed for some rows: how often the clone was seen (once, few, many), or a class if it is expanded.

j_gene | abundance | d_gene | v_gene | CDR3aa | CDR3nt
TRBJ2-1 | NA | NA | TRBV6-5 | CASSYSGDYNEQFF | TGTGCCAGCAGTTACTCGGGTGACTACAATGAGCAGTTCTTC
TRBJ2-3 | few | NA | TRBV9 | CASSAPPADTQYF | TGTGCCAGCAGCGCACCGCCAGCAGATACGCAGTATTTT
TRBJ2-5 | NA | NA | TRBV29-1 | CSVPKQETQYF | TGCAGCGTTCCAAAACAAGAGACCCAGTACTTC
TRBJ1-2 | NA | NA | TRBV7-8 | CASSFGAGLQNYGYTF | TGTGCCAGCAGCTTTGGTGCCGGACTCCAAAACTATGGCTACACCTTC
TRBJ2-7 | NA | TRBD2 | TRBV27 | CASSLTGLVSYEQYF | TGTGCCAGCAGTTTAACGGGACTAGTAAGCTACGAGCAGTACTTC
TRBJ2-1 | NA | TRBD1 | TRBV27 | CASSGVGTGALGLNNEQFF | TGTGCCAGCAGTGGGGTTGGGACAGGGGCCCTCGGTCTAAACAATGAGCAGTTCTTC
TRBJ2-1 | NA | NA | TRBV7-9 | CASSFYSLSSYNEQFF | TGTGCCAGCAGCTTCTATTCCCTGAGCTCCTACAATGAGCAGTTCTTC
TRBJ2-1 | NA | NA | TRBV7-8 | CASSLGTTDRGEQFF | TGTGCCAGCAGCCTTGGGACCACAGACCGGGGTGAGCAGTTCTTC
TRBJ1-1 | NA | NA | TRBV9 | CASSGGRTDTLNTEAFF | TGTGCCAGCAGTGGGGGTCGGACGGACACGTTGAACACTGAAGCTTTCTTT
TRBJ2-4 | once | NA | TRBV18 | CASSSADGNIQYF | TGTGCCAGCTCATCTGCCGACGGAAACATTCAGTACTTC
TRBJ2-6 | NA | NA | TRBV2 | CASSDPSGANVLTF | TGTGCCAGCAGTGACCCCTCTGGGGCCAACGTCCTGACTTTC
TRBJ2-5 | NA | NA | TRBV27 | CASSLTRGETQYF | TGTGCCAGCAGTTTAACCAGAGGTGAGACCCAGTACTTC
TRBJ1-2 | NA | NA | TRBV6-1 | CASSTLSSGGYTF | TGTGCCAGCAGTACCCTGAGTTCGGGTGGCTACACCTTC
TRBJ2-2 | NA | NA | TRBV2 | CASSQGRTGELFF | TGTGCCAGCAGTCAGGGACGGACCGGGGAGCTGTTTTTT
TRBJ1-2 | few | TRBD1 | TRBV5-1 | CASSKGTGNSNYGYTF | TGCGCCAGCAGCAAGGGGACAGGGAATAGTAACTATGGCTACACCTTC
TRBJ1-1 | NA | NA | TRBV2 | CASRRSGGLTEAFF | TGTGCCAGCAGACGTTCGGGGGGGTTGACTGAAGCTTTCTTT
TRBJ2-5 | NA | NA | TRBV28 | CASSFLVNPQYF | TGTGCCAGCAGTTTCCTCGTGAATCCCCAGTACTTC
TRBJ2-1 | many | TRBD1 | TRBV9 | CASSTWDSYNEQFF | TGTGCCAGCAGCACCTGGGACAGCTACAATGAGCAGTTCTTC
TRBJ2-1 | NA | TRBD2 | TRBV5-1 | CASSFSGGASNEQFF | TGCGCCAGCAGCTTTAGCGGGGGGGCCAGTAATGAGCAGTTCTTC
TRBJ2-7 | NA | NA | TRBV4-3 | CASSQENHEQYF | TGCGCCAGCAGCCAAGAGAACCACGAGCAGTACTTC
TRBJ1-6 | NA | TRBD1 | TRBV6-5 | CASSRGQGGSPLHF | TGTGCCAGCAGTAGAGGACAGGGTGGGTCACCCCTCCACTTT
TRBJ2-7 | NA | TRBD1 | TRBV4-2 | CASSPRQGPDEQYF | TGTGCCAGCAGTCCCAGACAGGGGCCCGACGAGCAGTACTTC
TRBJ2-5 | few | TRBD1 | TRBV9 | CASSARTGGVETQYF | TGTGCCAGCAGCGCCAGGACAGGGGGTGTGGAGACCCAGTACTTC
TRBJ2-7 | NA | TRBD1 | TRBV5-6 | CASTRDRGLYEQYF | TGTGCCAGCACCCGGGACAGGGGGCTCTACGAGCAGTACTTC
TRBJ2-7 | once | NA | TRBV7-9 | CASSLAISGPAYEQYF | TGTGCCAGCAGCTTAGCAATCTCGGGGCCCGCCTACGAGCAGTACTTC
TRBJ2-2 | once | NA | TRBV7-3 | CASSRAGAVNTGELFF | TGTGCCAGCAGCCGAGCTGGAGCAGTGAACACCGGGGAGCTGTTTTTT
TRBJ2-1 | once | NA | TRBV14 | CASSRQGGAYWFF | TGTGCCAGCAGCCGTCAGGGCGGGGCCTACTGGTTCTTC